These 6 T cell receptor beta chains originate from one sample sequenced in a study of cytomegalovirus exposure and HLA in healthy donors (dated by TCRdb to the late 2010s). Libraries were made using the immunoSEQ multiplex PCR assay. For the multiplex PCR, a mixture combining 60 forward primers for TCR Vbeta segments and 13 reverse primers for TCR Jbeta segments was used. TCRdb provides this immuneACCESS table in a form limited to in-frame rearrangements. Some clones are lacking; in checked studies, under half of them reflect an unresolved V gene, and why the rest are absent is not known. This sample gives about 180,000 clones in total; roughly 80% of them show up just once. The ten largest clones capture around 7.2% of the sample. Sequenced sample: PBMCs. These receptors all stem from a man aged 25-40 years in good health and CMV-seropositive.

The chain employs TRBV5-1 and TRBJ2-3; the match to TRBD2 covers 10 bases. The V gene's germline CDR1 is SGHRS and CDR2 YFSETQ. Trimming took 7 bases from V and 4 from J; bases not matched to a gene: 9. The CDR3 covers 15 residues. The CDR3 DNA is TGCGCCAGCGCTAATCTAGCGGGAGTCTCAGATACGCAGTATTTT. It yields the protein CASANLAGVSDTQYF. The full variable domain, with the rest looked up from reference TRBV5-1 and TRBJ2-3, is KAGVTQTPRYLIKTRGQQVTLSCSPISGHRSVSWYQQTPGQGLQFLFEYFSETQRNKGNFPGRFSGRQFSNSRSEMNVSTLELGDSALYLCASANLAGVSDTQYFGPGTRLTVL.

The genes are TRBV28 and TRBJ2-1, with 12 nucleotides matching TRBD2. Germline V gives CDR1 MDHEN, CDR2 SYDVKM. V lost 5 bases, J lost 4 bases, and 9 bases stayed unmatched. This CDR3 spans 17 amino acids. CDR3 residues: CASSPRLAGAKYNEQFF. The CDR3 coding sequence is TGTGCCAGCAGTCCCAGACTAGCGGGAGCGAAATACAATGAGCAGTTCTTC.

The chain is built from TRBV5-1 and TRBJ1-2; 7 bases are shared with TRBD1. CDR1 SGHRS and CDR2 YFSETQ come from the germline V gene. The CDR3 is made up of 15 amino acids. V dropped 0 bases and J dropped 8; count of bases not matched to a gene: 10. The CDR3 region has the DNA TGCGCCAGCAGCTTGGAGGGACAGAGTCGAAGCGGCTACACCTTC. Translating it yields CASSLEGQSRSGYTF.

V gene TRBV6-1 combines with J gene TRBJ2-1; D remains unclear. This CDR3 has 15 amino acids. Germline V gives CDR1 MNHNS, CDR2 SASEGT. V lost 5 bases and J 0 bases, leaving 11 bases between the germline ends. CDR3 sequence reads: CASSFDSNSYNEQFF. The CDR3 DNA follows: TGTGCCAGCAGTTTCGACTCCAACTCCTACAATGAGCAGTTCTTC.

This chain connects TRBV27 to TRBJ1-1, with D perhaps TRBD1 (6 bases). CDR3 size: 16 residues. Trimming shortened V by 1 base and J by 0 bases, and 12 bases separated the two germline ends. CDR1 is MNHEY and CDR2 is SMNVEV in the germline V gene (reference sequence). The CDR3 spells CASSLWGGRMNTEAFF. The CDR3, as DNA: TGTGCCAGCAGTTTATGGGGGGGCAGAATGAACACTGAAGCTTTCTTT.

The chain couples TRBV19 to TRBJ2-2; TRBD1 agrees at 7 bases. Losses at the gene ends were 4 bases for V and 1 base for J; bases not matched to a gene: 0. There are 14 residues in the CDR3. Per the germline V gene, CDR1 is LNHDA and CDR2 is SQIVND (reference sequence). This chain's CDR3 is CASSRDRNTGELFF. The CDR3 nucleotides read TGTGCCAGTAGTAGGGACAGGAACACCGGGGAGCTGTTTTTT.